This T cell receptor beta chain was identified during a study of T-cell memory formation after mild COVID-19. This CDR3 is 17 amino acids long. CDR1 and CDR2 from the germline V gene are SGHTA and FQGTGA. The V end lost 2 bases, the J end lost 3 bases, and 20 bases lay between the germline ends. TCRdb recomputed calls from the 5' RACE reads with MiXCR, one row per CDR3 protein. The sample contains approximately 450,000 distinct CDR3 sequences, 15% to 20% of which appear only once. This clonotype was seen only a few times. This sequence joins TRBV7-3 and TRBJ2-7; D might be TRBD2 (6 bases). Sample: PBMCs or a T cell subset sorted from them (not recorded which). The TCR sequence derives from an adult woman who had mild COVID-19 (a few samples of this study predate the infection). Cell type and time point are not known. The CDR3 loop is CASSLSSRDWTYYEQYF. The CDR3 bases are TGTGCCAGCAGCTTATCGAGCCGGGACTGGACCTACTACGAGCAGTACTTC.